This T cell receptor beta chain was captured by sequencing in a study of blood T cell repertoires in COVID-19. Study-wide context: Acute and convalescent COVID-19 specimens originated in the United States, Italy and Spain.

The method was immunoSEQ multiplex PCR; TCRdb's version includes in-frame clones alone and lacks a portion of them. The sample lists 200,000 to 300,000 clones; nearly 90% were seen once. J was trimmed by 0 bases and V by 6 bases; bases with no gene match: 1. CDR3 length: 13 amino acids. Germline V gene lookup returns CDR1 MNHEY and CDR2 SVGAGI. Sequenced sample: peripheral blood. The TCR originated in a human donor in a cohort sampled during active COVID-19. The chain recombines TRBV6-5 with TRBJ1-1; 7 bases are shared with TRBD1. This chain's CDR3 is CASRGGMNTEAFF. Here the CDR3 DNA reads TGTGCCAGCAGAGGGGGCATGAACACTGAAGCTTTCTTT.